The 29 T cell receptor beta chains reported below all come from one sample, sequenced in a study of shared clonotypes between healthy human individuals. The data were produced by immunoSEQ multiplex PCR, yet TCRdb's version contains in-frame clones alone and is incomplete. The sample records around 750,000 clones, about 74% being singletons. Sequenced input: memory CD4+ T cells sorted from blood. Subset noted: CD45RA-negative fraction. The receptors shown here come from a woman in her 30s in good health.

The rearrangement links TRBV7-6 to TRBJ2-7; D assignment may be TRBD1 or TRBD2 (6 bases each). Trimming shortened V by 5 bases and J by 3 bases, and 17 bases separated the two germline ends. Germline V gene sequence: CDR1 SGHVS, CDR2 FNYEAQ. This CDR3 region has 15 residues. The CDR3 sequence: CASSARRGVNYEQYF. For the CDR3, the DNA is TGTGCCAGCAGCGCCAGGAGGGGGGTTAACTACGAGCAGTACTTC.

This chain uses TRBV16 with TRBJ1-2; D perhaps matches TRBD1 (5 bases). Per germline, CDR1 KGHSY and CDR2 FQNENV. The CDR3 loop spans 15 amino acids. The ends were cut back, 2 bases at V and 3 bases at J, with 13 bases in the middle. The DNA of the CDR3 is TGTGCCAGCAGCCAAAAAGTGACCAGGGACTATGGCTACACCTTC. This gives the protein CASSQKVTRDYGYTF.

The J gene is TRBJ1-2, the V gene TRBV4-1; no firm D call. The CDR3 is 13 amino acids. The V end lost 1 base, the J end lost 4 bases, and 7 bases lay between the germline ends. CDR1 and CDR2 (germline): MGHRA, YSYEKL. CDR3 nucleotides: TGCGCCAGCAGCCAAGTTCCCAGCTATGGCTACACCTTC. Its protein product is CASSQVPSYGYTF.

This sequence joins TRBV27 and TRBJ2-3; tentative D call: TRBD2 (6 bases). CDR1 is MNHEY and CDR2 is SMNVEV in the germline V gene (reference sequence). The CDR3 totals 16 residues. With 6 bases removed from V and 4 bases from J, the gap between germline ends came to 20 bases. CDR3 DNA: TGTGCCAGCAGCCTCCGGGGGTCGGGGATCTCAGATACGCAGTATTTT. Protein: CASSLRGSGISDTQYF.

The rearrangement links TRBV6-1 to TRBJ2-1; 14 nucleotides align to TRBD2. The CDR3 is made up of 16 amino acids. From germline, CDR1 is MNHNS and CDR2 SASEGT. V dropped 3 bases and J dropped 7; count of bases not matched to a gene: 5. CDR3 amino acids: CASSDSGTSGRNEQFF. The CDR3 DNA reads TGTGCCAGCAGTGATTCCGGGACTAGCGGGAGAAATGAGCAGTTCTTC.

The gene calls are TRBV5-1 and TRBJ2-2; 8 bases line up with TRBD2. Germline V gene lookup returns CDR1 SGHRS and CDR2 YFSETQ. There are 17 residues in the CDR3. J gave up 8 bases and V 4 bases, and 16 bases lay outside the gene matches. The CDR3 protein is CASSEGGILAGPGELFF. CDR3 nucleotide sequence: TGCGCCAGCAGCGAGGGAGGAATTCTAGCGGGTCCTGGGGAGCTGTTTTTT. The whole variable domain, filled in from reference TRBV5-1 and TRBJ2-2, reads KAGVTQTPRYLIKTRGQQVTLSCSPISGHRSVSWYQQTPGQGLQFLFEYFSETQRNKGNFPGRFSGRQFSNSRSEMNVSTLELGDSALYLCASSEGGILAGPGELFFGEGSRLTVL.

The J gene is TRBJ1-2, the V gene TRBV30; no definite D call. The germline V gene has CDR1 GTSNPN and CDR2 SVGIG (reference sequence). This CDR3 contains 13 residues. V was pared by 4 bases and J by 2 bases, with 11 bases between. The CDR3 loop is CAWKSTANYGYTF. CDR3 sequence (DNA): TGTGCCTGGAAATCGACGGCGAACTATGGCTACACCTTC. Full variable domain (missing parts from reference TRBV30 and TRBJ1-2): SQTIHQWPATLVQPVGSPLSLECTVEGTSNPNLYWYRQAAGRGLQLLFYSVGIGQISSEVPQNLSASRPQDRQFILSSKKLLLSDSGFYLCAWKSTANYGYTFGSGTRLTVV.

The V call is TRBV7-9, the J call TRBJ2-7, with TRBD1 identical over 8 bases. CDR3 length: 13 residues. The V and J ends lost 1 base and 7 bases, in that order; junction bases with no gene match: 3. Germline assignment: CDR1 SEHNR and CDR2 FQNEAQ (reference sequence). Here the CDR3 DNA reads TGTGCCAGCAGCTTAGAGCGACAGGGGGAGCAGTACTTC. It translates to CASSLERQGEQYF.

The CDR3 DNA follows: TGTGCCAGCAAGTCAAGAGGGGAACCAACAAAAAACATTCAGTACTTC. Encoded protein: CASKSRGEPTKNIQYF. V gene TRBV28 combines with J gene TRBJ2-4, with D perhaps given as TRBD1 or TRBD2 (5 bases each). The CDR3 covers 16 residues. CDR1 and CDR2 (germline): MDHEN, SYDVKM. Trimming pared 7 bases from V and 4 bases from J, leaving 20 bases between.

The table lists this clone with a count of one. This sequence joins TRBV30 and TRBJ2-5; TRBD1 agrees at 10 bases. Unmatched junction bases numbered 6, after V lost 0 bases and J lost 5 bases. CDR1 and CDR2 from the germline V gene are GTSNPN and SVGIG (reference sequence). The CDR3 loop spans 15 amino acids. The CDR3 nucleotides are TGTGCCTGGAGTGTACGTTGGACAGGGGGGGAGACCCAGTACTTC. This sequence encodes CAWSVRWTGGETQYF.

This clone was counted only a few times. The chain combines TRBV5-1 with TRBJ2-5; D is undetermined. The DNA end favors TRBJ2-7, so the J call may be wrong. The CDR3 covers 15 residues. CDR1 SGHRS and CDR2 YFSETQ come from the germline V gene. CDR3 DNA sequence: TGCGCCAGCAGCTTGGCCAGAGACCCTGCCTACGAGCAGTACTTC. It yields the protein CASSLARDPAYEQYF.

There are many counts of this clone. The rearrangement links TRBV11-2 to TRBJ1-3, with D tentatively TRBD1 (5 bases). Deletions cut 4 bases from V and 2 bases from J, with 6 bases between. Germline assignment: CDR1 SGHAT and CDR2 FQNNGV. The CDR3 loop spans 13 amino acids. The CDR3 loop is CASSSDTGNTIYF. The CDR3 nucleotides read TGTGCCAGCAGCTCGGACACTGGAAACACCATATATTTT. Full variable domain (missing parts from reference TRBV11-2 and TRBJ1-3): EAGVAQSPRYKIIEKRQSVAFWCNPISGHATLYWYQQILGQGPKLLIQFQNNGVVDDSQLPKDRFSAERLKGVDSTLKIQPAKLEDSAVYLCASSSDTGNTIYFGEGSWLTVV.

This clone was counted between two and nine times. The chain has TRBV11-2 and TRBJ2-7; TRBD2 agrees at 8 bases. Germline loops: CDR1 SGHAT, CDR2 FQNNGV. V was clipped by 1 base and J by 6 bases; unmatched bases: 8. This CDR3 is built from 15 residues. DNA for the CDR3: TGTGCCAGCAGCTTAGTTCCAGCGGGAGAACTCGAGCAGTACTTC. Residues: CASSLVPAGELEQYF.

The chain recombines TRBV4-2 with TRBJ2-7, with 8 bases matching TRBD2. Unmatched junction bases numbered 6, after V lost 4 bases and J lost 4 bases. The CDR3 contains 14 residues. Germline V gene sequence: CDR1 LGHNA, CDR2 YNFKEQ. This CDR3 reads CASSPSGSSYEQYF. The CDR3 coding sequence is TGTGCCAGCAGCCCGAGCGGGAGTTCGTACGAGCAGTACTTC.

Comment on this clone: This sample includes further DNA sequences coding for the same CDR3. This chain uses TRBV11-2 with TRBJ2-5; D is unclear. This CDR3 comprises 12 residues. The V gene's germline CDR1 is SGHAT and CDR2 FQNNGV. Trimming left V 0 bases short and J 5 bases short, with 4 bases between. The CDR3 reads CASSLDQETQYF. CDR3 coding DNA: TGTGCCAGCAGCTTAGATCAGGAGACCCAGTACTTC.

The CDR3 here is CASSTNGGTEAFF. CDR3 nucleotides: TGTGCCAGTAGTACCAACGGGGGGACTGAAGCTTTCTTT. J is TRBJ1-1 and V is TRBV19; D is perhaps TRBD1 (5 bases). CDR1 and CDR2 from the germline V gene are LNHDA and SQIVND (reference sequence). V lost 4 bases and J lost 5, with 11 bases in between. The CDR3 consists of 13 residues. The variable domain in full, completed from reference TRBV19 and TRBJ1-1, reads DGGITQSPKYLFRKEGQNVTLSCEQNLNHDAMYWYRQDPGQGLRLIYYSQIVNDFQKGDIAEGYSVSREKKESFPLTVTSAQKNPTAFYLCASSTNGGTEAFFGQGTRLTVV.

V gene TRBV5-1 combines with J gene TRBJ2-7, with 10 bases fitting TRBD1. Germline CDR1 SGHRS, CDR2 YFSETQ. The J segment lost 4 bases and the V segment lost 5 bases, leaving 9 bases of the junction unmatched. This CDR3 region has 15 residues. The CDR3 DNA follows: TGCGCCAGCAGGTGGGCAATGGACAGGGGGTACGAGCAGTACTTC. Its protein product is CASRWAMDRGYEQYF.

The gene calls are TRBV6-4 and TRBJ1-5, with no clear D. The CDR3 runs to 16 residues. The germline gives CDR1 MRHNA, CDR2 SNTAGT. V was trimmed by 8 bases and J by 1 base, leaving 18 bases between them. The CDR3 loop is CASPPPRVSSNQPQHF. CDR3 nucleotides: TGTGCCAGCCCACCTCCGCGGGTTAGCAGCAATCAGCCCCAGCATTTT.

This clone was seen more than once but under ten times. This rearrangement joins TRBV28 to TRBJ1-5; D gene unclear. Trimming took off 3 bases at V and 9 bases at J, with 9 bases between the two ends. Looked up from germline, CDR1 is MDHEN and CDR2 is SYDVKM. The CDR3 extends over 12 amino acids. CDR3 nucleotide sequence: TGTGCCAGCAGTTTCGGTGTGGGGCCCCAGCATTTT. Translated, it gives CASSFGVGPQHF.

This chain links TRBV2 with TRBJ2-7; D is uncertain. The V end lost 4 bases, the J end lost 5 bases, and 9 bases lay between the germline ends. The CDR3 contains 12 residues. The V gene's germline CDR1 is SNHLY and CDR2 FYNNEI. CDR3 amino acids: CASSGLQNEQYF. In DNA form, the CDR3 reads TGTGCCAGCAGTGGACTCCAAAACGAGCAGTACTTC.

V usage is TRBV5-1 and J usage is TRBJ2-1; 8 positions agree with TRBD2. CDR1 SGHRS and CDR2 YFSETQ come from the germline V gene. Trimming at V came to 4 bases and at J to 6 bases, leaving 12 bases not matched to a gene. The CDR3 extends over 16 amino acids. The chain's CDR3 is CASSISPGLEGNEQFF. CDR3 DNA sequence: TGCGCCAGCAGCATATCTCCGGGACTAGAGGGCAATGAGCAGTTCTTC.

The chain carries TRBV19 and TRBJ1-2; no clear D gene. In germline, CDR1 is LNHDA, CDR2 SQIVND (reference sequence). There are 13 residues in the CDR3. V lost 9 bases, J lost 4 bases, and 15 bases lay in between. The CDR3 sequence: CASKTRGLYGYTF. The CDR3 DNA reads as TGTGCCAGCAAAACCCGGGGTCTCTATGGCTACACCTTC.

V is TRBV28 and J is TRBJ1-3, with TRBD1 as a possible D gene (5 bases). Germline CDR1 and CDR2: MDHEN and SYDVKM. The germline V and J ends were trimmed by 4 bases and 7 bases, with 17 bases remaining between them. This CDR3 is 15 amino acids long. The CDR3 loop reads CASSSGGGNKNTIYF. CDR3 coding DNA: TGTGCCAGCAGTTCCGGGGGAGGGAACAAGAACACCATATATTTT.

The rearrangement joins TRBV11-2 to TRBJ2-2; 8 bases align to TRBD1. The CDR3 length is 15 residues. The V gene's germline CDR1 is SGHAT and CDR2 FQNNGV. The ends lost 5 bases at V and 4 bases at J; junction bases unmatched: 6. The CDR3 reads CASSPQGASTGELFF. The CDR3 region has the DNA TGTGCCAGCAGCCCGCAGGGGGCGAGCACCGGGGAGCTGTTTTTT.

CDR3 nucleotides: TGTGCCAGCAGCCTATCCAGGACAGTCAATGAGCAGTTCTTC. This translates into CASSLSRTVNEQFF. This chain joins TRBV7-2 and TRBJ2-1; D perhaps matches TRBD1 (6 bases). CDR1 is SGHTA and CDR2 is FQGNSA in the germline V gene. This CDR3 has 14 amino acids. V gave up 5 bases and J gave up 6 bases, with 14 bases separating them.

The sample holds a few counts of this clone. The chain links TRBV10-3 to TRBJ1-2; 9 bases fit TRBD1. After removal of 6 bases from V and 3 bases from J, the junction contained 8 bases not matched to a gene. Germline V gene lookup returns CDR1 ENHRY and CDR2 SYGVKD. The CDR3 length is 15 residues. This CDR3 is CAISERDRADYGYTF. The CDR3 DNA reads as TGTGCCATCAGCGAGAGGGACAGGGCTGACTATGGCTACACCTTC.

V usage is TRBV19 and J usage is TRBJ2-1; tentative D call: TRBD2 (6 bases). Germline V gene data show CDR1 as LNHDA and CDR2 as SQIVND (reference sequence). V was clipped by 5 bases and J by 4 bases, with 18 bases between them. CDR3 size: 16 residues. The CDR3 is CASSGQSGARYNEQFF. The CDR3 coding sequence is TGTGCCAGTAGTGGACAATCGGGAGCTAGGTACAATGAGCAGTTCTTC.

This chain joins TRBV5-1 and TRBJ2-2; D may be TRBD2 (5 bases). The ends were cut back, 0 bases at V and 2 bases at J, with 11 bases in the middle. This CDR3 is built from 16 residues. CDR1 is SGHRS and CDR2 is YFSETQ in the germline V gene. CDR3 nucleotide sequence: TGCGCCAGCAGCTTGGTTGTAGGGAGAAACACCGGGGAGCTGTTTTTT. Its translation: CASSLVVGRNTGELFF.

This clone showed up just once. The V call is TRBV13, the J call TRBJ2-1; TRBD2 matches 11 bases. The CDR3 has 15 amino acids. V gave up 5 bases and J gave up 9 bases; unmatched junction bases: 9. The V gene's germline CDR1 is PRHDT and CDR2 FYEKMQ (reference sequence). The CDR3 DNA sequence: TGTGCCAGCAGCAGTAGCGGGAGGGCCGTTTCTGAGCAGTTCTTC. Its translation is CASSSSGRAVSEQFF.